This TCR beta chain was captured by sequencing in a study of T cells expressing NK-cell markers. Overall study: The TCR beta repertoires were obtained from sorted CD3+CD56+NKG2C+, CD3+CD56+NKG2C- and CD3+CD56-NKG2C+ T cells.

TCRdb reprocessed the 5' RACE reads, keeping one entry per CDR3 protein, no DNA. The specimen's table records 120,000 to 150,000 distinct CDR3 sequences. Regarding the study as a whole: There were four donors in whom these clonotypes also led the CD3+CD56-NKG2C+ fraction. Evidence did not settle whether expanded NKG2C+ T cell clones targeted HCMV. Dominant NKG2C+ clonotype frequencies of about 1.0-7.0% of CD8+ T cells were measured in 5 or 6 donors.

The CDR3 runs to 19 residues. From germline, CDR1 is MGHDK and CDR2 SYGVNS. About this clonotype: The antigen is unknown.

This receptor was obtained from a young man in good health. The chain combines TRBV25-1 with TRBJ2-1; TCRdb's D call of TRBD2 is untestable without DNA. Material: blood T cells: a sorted CD56 or NKG2C T cell subset, CD4+ or CD8+ T cells, or bulk PBMC T cells (not recorded which). CDR3 sequence: CASSEWRLAGERSYNEQFF.